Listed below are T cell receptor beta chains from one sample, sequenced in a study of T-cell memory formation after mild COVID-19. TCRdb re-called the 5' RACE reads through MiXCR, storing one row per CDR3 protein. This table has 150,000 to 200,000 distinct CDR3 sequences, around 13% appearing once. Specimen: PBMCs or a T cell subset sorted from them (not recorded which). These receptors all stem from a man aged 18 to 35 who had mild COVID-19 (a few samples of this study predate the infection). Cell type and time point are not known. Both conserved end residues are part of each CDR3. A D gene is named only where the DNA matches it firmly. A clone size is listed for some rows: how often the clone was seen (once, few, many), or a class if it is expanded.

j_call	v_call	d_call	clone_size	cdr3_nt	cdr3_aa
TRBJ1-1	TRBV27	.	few	TGTGCCAGCAGTTTATTCGGGGGTGTGAACACTGAAGCTTTCTTT	CASSLFGGVNTEAFF
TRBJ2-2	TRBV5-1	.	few	TGCGCCAGCAGCTTGGCTGCAGGGTTTGCCGGGGAGCTGTTTTTT	CASSLAAGFAGELFF
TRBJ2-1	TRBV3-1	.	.	TGTGCCAGCAGCCAGTCTGGGCACTACAATGAGCAGTTCTTC	CASSQSGHYNEQFF
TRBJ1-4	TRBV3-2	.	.	TGTGCCAGCAGCCACACGAGAAATCAGGGCCTTGAACCTGCAACTAATGAAAAACTGTTTTTT	CASSHTRNQGLEPATNEKLFF
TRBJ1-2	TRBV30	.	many	TGTGCCTGGAGTGTACACAGTAGGGGGTACGGTGGCTACACCTTC	CAWSVHSRGYGGYTF
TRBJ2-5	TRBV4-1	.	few	TGCGCCAGCAGCCGTCCAGGCCAAGAGACCCAGTACTTC	CASSRPGQETQYF
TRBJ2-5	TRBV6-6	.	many	TGTGCCAGCAGGAAAGGGGAGACCCAGTACTTC	CASRKGETQYF
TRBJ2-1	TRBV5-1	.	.	TGCGCCAGCAGCCTTGGCGGTTCGGCAGGCTACAATGAGCAGTTCTTC	CASSLGGSAGYNEQFF
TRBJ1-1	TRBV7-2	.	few	TGTGCCAGCAGCTGGAGGGCTCTTAACACTGAAGCTTTCTTT	CASSWRALNTEAFF
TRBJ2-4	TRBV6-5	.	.	TGTGCCAGCAGGGGGTACGGGGGTAACATTCAGTACTTC	CASRGYGGNIQYF